These T cell receptor beta chains were read from a single sample in a study of blood T cell repertoires in COVID-19. The table came from immunoSEQ multiplex PCR; TCRdb's copy has only in-frame clones and leaves some out. Here the sample spans about 320,000 clones, 70% to 90% being singletons. Sequenced material: PBMCs or T cells enriched from blood (not recorded which). The origin of the receptors is a woman aged 25 to 45 who had recovered from COVID-19. Both conserved end residues are part of each CDR3. Fields, in order: D gene, J gene, clone size, V gene, CDR3 DNA, CDR3 protein. D genes are given only for firm matches. Size tells how often a clone was seen (once, few, many) or the class of an expanded clone, and some rows leave it out.

TRBD1 | TRBJ1-6 | NA | TRBV11-2 | TGTGCCAGCAGCTCGCGACAGGGGCGGAATTCACCCCTCCACTTT | CASSSRQGRNSPLHF
TRBD2 | TRBJ2-1 | NA | TRBV5-1 | TGCGCCAGCAGCTTTGTGGCGGGGGGGCCCTTATCGAATGAGCAGTTCTTC | CASSFVAGGPLSNEQFF
TRBD2 | TRBJ2-5 | few | TRBV30 | TGTGCCTCACGTAGCGGGGAGGAGACCCAGTACTTC | CASRSGEETQYF
NA | TRBJ2-1 | NA | TRBV12-3/TRBV12-4 | TGTGCCAGCAGTTTAGCGGGGGCCACGCAGTTCTTC | CASSLAGATQFF
NA | TRBJ1-1 | few | TRBV5-1 | TGCGCCAGCAGCCCGCTGGCGAACACTGAAGCTTTCTTT | CASSPLANTEAFF
TRBD1 | TRBJ1-1 | NA | TRBV18 | TGTGCCAGCTCACCCCAGACAGGGCGGAACACTGAAGCTTTCTTT | CASSPQTGRNTEAFF
NA | TRBJ1-2 | NA | TRBV6-5 | TGTGCCAGCGGCCTCGAGGGCGGCTATGGCTACACCTTC | CASGLEGGYGYTF
NA | TRBJ1-2 | NA | TRBV19 | TGTGCCAGTAGTACCACAGGTTCCTATGGCTACACCTTC | CASSTTGSYGYTF
TRBD2 | TRBJ2-1 | NA | TRBV10-3 | TGTGCCATCAGTGAGTTAGCGGGGCGCAATGAGCAGTTCTTC | CAISELAGRNEQFF
NA | TRBJ2-3 | NA | TRBV5-6 | TGTGCCAGCAGCTTGGCCGGGGTATCAGATACGCAGTATTTT | CASSLAGVSDTQYF
NA | TRBJ1-6 | once | TRBV21-1 | TGTGCCAGCAGCAAAGAGGGGGAGGGCAATTCACCCCTCCACTTT | CASSKEGEGNSPLHF
NA | TRBJ1-6 | few | TRBV4-1 | TGCGCCAGCCAATACTCAAACAGGAACGCGAATTCACCCCTCCACTTT | CASQYSNRNANSPLHF
TRBD2 | TRBJ2-3 | NA | TRBV18 | TGTGCCAGCTCATCTCTAGCGGGGGGGAGCACAGATACGCAGTATTTT | CASSSLAGGSTDTQYF
TRBD1 | TRBJ2-5 | NA | TRBV19 | TGTGCCAGTAGTATCTCACAGGGGCCTCACGAGACCCAGTACTTC | CASSISQGPHETQYF
NA | TRBJ1-5 | NA | TRBV28 | TGTGCCAGCCGAATGCTGGACAACTCGGAATCAGCCCAGCATTTT | CASRMLDNSESAQHF
NA | TRBJ1-2 | NA | TRBV5-1 | TGCGCCAGCAGCTTGGAGAGGGAAACTAACTATGGCTACACCTTC | CASSLERETNYGYTF
TRBD1 | TRBJ1-1 | NA | TRBV29-1 | TGCAGCGGCCGGGGGACAGGGGGGAACACTGAAGCTTTCTTT | CSGRGTGGNTEAFF
TRBD1 | TRBJ1-2 | few | TRBV27 | TGTGCCACCAAGACAGGGGGGTTTGGCTACACCTTC | CATKTGGFGYTF
TRBD1 | TRBJ2-7 | NA | TRBV13 | TGTGCCAGCAGCTTAGGGGGGACAGGCTACGAGCAGTACTTC | CASSLGGTGYEQYF
NA | TRBJ2-2 | NA | TRBV21-1 | TGTGCCAGCAGCCCCCACGGGAGGGTCGGCGGGGGACTGGACACCGGGGAGCTGTTTTTT | CASSPHGRVGGGLDTGELFF
NA | TRBJ2-4 | NA | TRBV6-5 | TGTGCCAGCAGTTACCACCCCACGGCAGGGTTGAACATTCAGTACTTC | CASSYHPTAGLNIQYF
NA | TRBJ1-4 | NA | TRBV5-1 | TGCGCCAGCAGCTTGGGAGGGGCGCGGCGGGAAGGAAAACTGTTTTTT | CASSLGGARREGKLFF
TRBD1 | TRBJ2-3 | NA | TRBV5-4 | TGTGCCAGCAGCTTGGACAGGGGGCGCACAGATACGCAGTATTTT | CASSLDRGRTDTQYF
NA | TRBJ1-1 | once | TRBV3-1/TRBV3-2 | TGTGCCAGCAGCCAAGGTCGGGGCAGGGGAATTGAAGCTTTCTTT | CASSQGRGRGIEAFF
NA | TRBJ1-2 | NA | TRBV2 | TGTGCCAGCAGCGCCGGGAACCCCACCCGCTCCTTC | CASSAGNPTRSF
NA | TRBJ1-2 | NA | TRBV5-1 | TGCGCCAGCAGCCCAAAGGACAGAGCTAACTATGGCTACACCTTC | CASSPKDRANYGYTF